Described below is a single T cell receptor beta chain sequence and its context. The antigen is not known. Unique molecular identifiers were built into the TCR beta cDNA libraries. TCRdb fed the PCR reads into MiXCR, producing one record per CDR3 protein. This sample yields 350,000 to 450,000 distinct CDR3 sequences, of which roughly 38% are seen a single time; approximately 7.1% belongs to the top ten. The source of the sample is a study of post-analysis software for immune sequencing data. Overall study results and limits: Same-batch samples co-clustered strongly by F measure.

The specimen was blood. The sequence was obtained from a girl aged 2-9 years with multiple sclerosis.

CDR3 sequence reads: CASSNLARGRLNTEAFF. The CDR3 DNA reads TGTGCCAGCAGCAACCTTGCAAGGGGCAGATTGAACACTGAAGCTTTCTTT. The chain recombines TRBV6-1 with TRBJ1-1, with D tentatively TRBD1 (5 bases). V was shortened by 6 bases and J by 0 bases, with 20 bases between the two germline ends. Germline V gene sequence: CDR1 MNHNS, CDR2 SASEGT. This CDR3 spans 17 amino acids.